This TCR beta chain appears in the sequencing data of a study of blood T cell repertoires in COVID-19 (dated by TCRdb to 2020 to 2022). For context, the study as a whole: The collaborator samples originated in the United States, Italy and Spain and spanned the acute and convalescent phases of COVID-19. The repertoires were made available in a free public database intended to serve as a resource for research on the immune response to SARS-CoV-2. The material from the prospective study consisted of cDNA or gDNA derived from T cells, B-cell-depleted T cells, or PBMCs. The dataset comprised deeply sampled blood TCRbeta repertoires from subjects exposed to, actively infected with, or recovered from COVID-19. The sample metadata nearly always contained a de-identified subject ID, COVID-19 status, age in years and sex. Samples came from the ongoing ImmuneRACE study (first 160 participants) plus 1,254 subjects from 6 global collaborators. Where available, HLA class I and class II types were taken from metadata supplied by the sample provider and were not determined by assay-based typing.

The immunoSEQ Assay, a bias-controlled multiplex PCR, was used to amplify TCRbeta CDR3 regions from genomic DNA. The original methods were these. The number of nucleated cells in each sample was estimated by amplification of reference gene primers within the assay. Sequence reads were collapsed and filtered to measure the absolute abundance of every unique TCRbeta CDR3 rearrangement. Productive Simpson clonality was computed per sample as the square root of Simpson's diversity index over productive rearrangements. TCRdb stores this immuneACCESS table with in-frame sequences only. Part of the clones is absent; in the studies checked, under half of the shortfall reflects unresolved V genes, and no reason is known for the rest. The V and J calls and the clone size are those of that table, but D and trimming were determined from the DNA. In this sample the table shows about 140,000 clones, about 90% of which occur a single time. The ten largest clonotypes hold 1.7% of the sample.

To note about this clone: No cognate antigen has been identified for it. Per-nucleotide qualities are absent, and no much larger clonotype sits a single base away.

Whole blood was collected in K2EDTA tubes by collaborating institutions according to the institutions' own protocols. For TCRbeta analysis, collaborators shipped samples in one of three forms: frozen whole blood, isolated PBMCs, or DNA extracted from either of those sample types. What the research found in general, with its limitations: Clinical and demographic metadata were provided uncurated, with the amount varying by source and participant.

The receptor was isolated from a woman in her fifties or sixties with acute or convalescent COVID-19. The material sequenced was peripheral blood.

The CDR3 protein is CASSLRGYGYTF. Read as DNA, the sequence is TGTGCCAGCAGCTTAAGAGGGTATGGCTACACCTTC. The sequence joins TRBV7-2 to TRBJ1-2; no D gene call is confident. V loses 2 bases of germline sequence and J loses 5 bases, and the interval between the two ends is 6 bases. In the germline V gene, CDR1 corresponds to SGHTA and CDR2 to FQGNSA. The CDR3 holds 12 amino acids from the cysteine to the phenylalanine. Only CDR3 DNA is held: 36 bases, read in frame from base 1.